This T cell receptor (beta chain) is drawn from a study of T cells after yellow fever vaccination. General study findings and limits: Contamination by abundant bulk-population clonotypes could be present in FACS-sorted repertoires.

Production of TCR cDNA was by 5'RACE template switching, which also added a universal primer site and UMIs. TCRdb independently ran MiXCR on the 5' RACE reads; one entry per CDR3 protein. Among 300,000 to 450,000 distinct CDR3 sequences listed, roughly 8.4% were seen once. The CDR3 spans 13 residues. Germline assignment: CDR1 DFQATT and CDR2 SNEGSKA (reference sequence). V lost 2 bases and J 3 bases, leaving 10 bases between the germline ends. This clonotype was counted many times. Its specificity is unknown. The sequence derives from a man aged 18 to 29 who received the YFV17D yellow fever vaccine. V usage is TRBV20-1 and J usage is TRBJ2-5; the D is unclear. This sample comprised PBMCs, obtained about 49 days after the first yellow fever vaccination. The CDR3 loop reads CSARLLSEETQYF. CDR3 nucleotides: TGCAGTGCTAGATTGCTCTCCGAAGAGACCCAGTACTTC.